The 21 T cell receptor beta chains given below trace back to one sample, sequenced in a study of cytomegalovirus exposure and HLA in healthy donors. It was with 60 Vbeta and 13 Jbeta primers that the PCR ran. The data were produced by immunoSEQ multiplex PCR, yet TCRdb's version contains in-frame clones alone and is incomplete. The sample holds approximately 180,000 clones, 75% to 80% seen once. Sample: PBMCs. These receptors all come from a man aged 40-49 years in good health and CMV-seropositive.

The chain has TRBV6-1 and TRBJ1-4; D might be TRBD1 (6 bases). The germline gives CDR1 MNHNS, CDR2 SASEGT. This CDR3 is 12 amino acids long. The CDR3 region is CAGARSNEKLFF. The CDR3 DNA follows: TGTGCGGGGGCGAGAAGTAATGAAAAACTGTTTTTT.

CDR3 residues: CASSLSTGSYNEQFF. Here the CDR3 DNA reads TGCGCCAGCAGCTTGTCTACGGGAAGCTACAATGAGCAGTTCTTC. The chain carries TRBV5-1 and TRBJ2-1; TRBD2 might be the D (5 bases). The CDR3 sequence is 15 residues long. Trimming cost V 1 base and J 3 bases, with 11 bases left between them. Germline V gives CDR1 SGHRS, CDR2 YFSETQ. Variable domain in full (rest from reference TRBV5-1 and TRBJ2-1): KAGVTQTPRYLIKTRGQQVTLSCSPISGHRSVSWYQQTPGQGLQFLFEYFSETQRNKGNFPGRFSGRQFSNSRSEMNVSTLELGDSALYLCASSLSTGSYNEQFFGPGTRLTVL.

The chain recombines TRBV7-2 with TRBJ1-5; TRBD1 is a possible D gene (6 bases). The germline CDR1 and CDR2 sequences are SGHTA and FQGNSA. V was clipped by 5 bases and J by 0 bases, with 23 bases between them. The CDR3 consists of 19 residues. DNA for the CDR3: TGTGCCAGCAGCCCCGCCGCCAGGGGTGGAAAGGTTAGCAATCAGCCCCAGCATTTT. Encoded protein: CASSPAARGGKVSNQPQHF.

The genes are TRBV6-1 and TRBJ2-1; D is perhaps TRBD1 (5 bases). Per the germline V gene, CDR1 is MNHNS and CDR2 is SASEGT. Deletions cut 5 bases from V and 2 bases from J, with 13 bases between. CDR3 length: 15 amino acids. The CDR3 nucleotides read TGTGCCAGCAGTTCCCAGGGCGAGCCCTACAATGAGCAGTTCTTC. Its protein is CASSSQGEPYNEQFF.

The chain has TRBV25-1 and TRBJ1-2; possibly TRBD1 for D (5 bases). This CDR3 contains 14 residues. From germline, CDR1 is MGHDK and CDR2 SYGVNS. The V end was cut by 5 bases, the J end by 3 bases, with 13 bases between. The CDR3 loop is CASSWGDPDYGYTF. The CDR3 DNA follows: TGTGCCAGCAGTTGGGGGGACCCCGACTATGGCTACACCTTC.

This clone showed up just once. The chain combines TRBV7-9 with TRBJ2-2; D ambiguous. Trimming removed 1 base from V and 1 base from J, with 10 bases in between. There are 16 residues in the CDR3. The V gene's germline CDR1 is SEHNR and CDR2 FQNEAQ (reference sequence). CDR3 loop: CASSLGLGRNTGELFF. The CDR3 coding sequence is TGTGCCAGCAGCTTAGGTCTGGGCAGGAACACCGGGGAGCTGTTTTTT.

The chain joins TRBV14 to TRBJ2-2; 15 bases match TRBD2. CDR1 and CDR2 from the germline V gene are SGHDN and FVKESK. This CDR3 is 20 amino acids long. Trimming at V came to 3 bases and at J to 0 bases, leaving 8 bases not matched to a gene. The CDR3, as DNA: TGTGCCAGCAGCCAGTTTCCGGGACTAGCGGGAGGAACGAACACCGGGGAGCTGTTTTTT. Protein: CASSQFPGLAGGTNTGELFF.

The chain employs TRBV28 and TRBJ1-2; 12 bases map to TRBD1. Germline-derived CDR1 and CDR2 are MDHEN and SYDVKM. Unmatched junction bases numbered 8, after V lost 4 bases and J lost 8 bases. The CDR3 totals 15 residues. In DNA form, the CDR3 reads TGTGCCAGCAGTTCCGGGACAGGGGGCATTGGAGGCTACACCTTC. Translating gives CASSSGTGGIGGYTF.

The rearrangement uses TRBV19 and TRBJ2-5; D may be TRBD2 (5 bases). Trimming stripped 3 bases from V and 5 bases from J, with 10 bases between. CDR3 length: 13 residues. The germline V gene encodes CDR1 LNHDA and CDR2 SQIVND (reference sequence). CDR3 loop: CASSIRGPETQYF. The CDR3 DNA reads TGTGCCAGTAGTATCCGCGGGCCGGAGACCCAGTACTTC. The variable domain in full, with the rest retrieved from reference TRBV19 and TRBJ2-5, is DGGITQSPKYLFRKEGQNVTLSCEQNLNHDAMYWYRQDPGQGLRLIYYSQIVNDFQKGDIAEGYSVSREKKESFPLTVTSAQKNPTAFYLCASSIRGPETQYFGPGTRLLVL.

This clone was observed a handful of times. The gene calls are TRBV28 and TRBJ2-7; D unclear. V lost 1 base and J lost 1, with 5 bases in between. Germline V CDR1 and CDR2: MDHEN, SYDVKM. This CDR3 comprises 13 residues. The CDR3 DNA is TGTGCCAGCAGTTTATTCCAGTCCTACGAGCAGTACTTC. Residues: CASSLFQSYEQYF.

This sequence joins TRBV18 and TRBJ2-5; perhaps TRBD2 as D (6 bases). Per the germline V gene, CDR1 is KGHSH and CDR2 is LQKENI. CDR3 size: 15 residues. V lost 6 bases and J 4 bases, leaving 18 bases between the germline ends. The CDR3 DNA sequence: TGTGCCAGCTCCCCCACAGGCGGAGCGGGAGAGACCCAGTACTTC. It codes for CASSPTGGAGETQYF.

The V and J genes are TRBV9 and TRBJ1-3, with 7 bases fitting TRBD1. J was trimmed by 0 bases and V by 0 bases; bases with no gene match: 9. The CDR3 has 18 amino acids. Germline V gene data show CDR1 as SGDLS and CDR2 as YYNGEE. The CDR3 loop is CASSVVGTADYSGNTIYF. The CDR3 nucleotides are TGTGCCAGCAGCGTAGTAGGGACAGCGGACTACTCTGGAAACACCATATATTTT. Variable domain in full (rest from reference TRBV9 and TRBJ1-3): DSGVTQTPKHLITATGQRVTLRCSPRSGDLSVYWYQQSLDQGLQFLIQYYNGEERAKGNILERFSAQQFPDLHSELNLSSLELGDSALYFCASSVVGTADYSGNTIYFGEGSWLTVV.

This clone was seen more than once but under ten times. The V call is TRBV11-3, the J call TRBJ2-2, with 8 nucleotides matching TRBD2. CDR1 SGHNT and CDR2 YENEEA come from the germline V gene. The ends lost 5 bases at V and 4 bases at J; junction bases unmatched: 6. This CDR3 is 15 amino acids long. This CDR3 reads CASSSGSGGTGELFF. The CDR3 DNA is TGTGCCAGCAGCAGCGGGAGCGGCGGCACCGGGGAGCTGTTTTTT.

With regard to this clone: Within the sample, other DNA sequences also encode this same CDR3. The gene calls are TRBV6-4 and TRBJ2-3; TRBD2 agrees at 7 bases. The CDR3 extends over 13 amino acids. Germline lookup yields CDR1 MRHNA and CDR2 SNTAGT. V shed 4 bases and J 3 bases; nucleotides not matched to a gene: 1. CDR3: CASSAGGTDTQYF. The DNA of the CDR3 is TGTGCCAGCAGTGCGGGAGGTACAGATACGCAGTATTTT.

This clone was found a few times. The V call is TRBV2, the J call TRBJ1-3; the match to TRBD1 covers 10 bases. Germline trimming cut 6 bases from V and 5 bases from J; bases unmatched to any gene: 4. This CDR3 contains 14 residues. CDR1 is SNHLY, CDR2 FYNNEI, per germline. DNA of the CDR3: TGTGCCAGCAGCGTGACAGGGGGCCGAAACACCATATATTTT. Translating it yields CASSVTGGRNTIYF.

The chain couples TRBV18 to TRBJ2-7, with 8 bases aligning to TRBD2. From germline, CDR1 is KGHSH and CDR2 LQKENI. The CDR3 covers 12 residues. V gave up 3 bases and J gave up 5 bases; unmatched junction bases: 0. CDR3 loop: CASSPREDEQYF. The CDR3, as DNA: TGTGCCAGCTCACCGCGGGAGGACGAGCAGTACTTC.

The V call is TRBV27, the J call TRBJ2-7; 8 positions agree with TRBD1. Looked up from germline, CDR1 is MNHEY and CDR2 is SMNVEV (reference sequence). The CDR3 has 14 residues. V lost 7 bases to trimming and J lost 2 bases; unmatched junction nucleotides: 7. The DNA for the CDR3 is TGTGCCAGCAAAGGGGGACAGGTACCCTACGAGCAGTACTTC. It translates to CASKGGQVPYEQYF.

This clone was observed once. The chain joins TRBV5-1 to TRBJ2-7, with 12 positions matching TRBD2. The J segment lost 6 bases and the V segment lost 4 bases, leaving 11 bases of the junction unmatched. The CDR3 contains 16 residues. CDR1 SGHRS and CDR2 YFSETQ come from the germline V gene. CDR3 region: CASSPSGLAGRGEQYF. In DNA form, the CDR3 reads TGCGCCAGCAGCCCGAGCGGACTAGCGGGAAGAGGCGAGCAGTACTTC.

V usage is TRBV4-1 and J usage is TRBJ2-7; D is perhaps TRBD1 (5 bases). Deletions cut 1 base from V and 0 bases from J, with 10 bases between. CDR3 length: 15 amino acids. CDR1 and CDR2 from the germline V gene are MGHRA and YSYEKL. CDR3 nucleotides: TGCGCCAGCAGCCAAGGGTCAGGGAACTCCTACGAGCAGTACTTC. Its protein product is CASSQGSGNSYEQYF.

This clone was seen once. The genes are TRBV19 and TRBJ2-1, with no clear D. Germline CDR1 LNHDA, CDR2 SQIVND (reference sequence). The CDR3 totals 15 residues. V was cut by 2 bases and J by 2 bases, with 10 bases left in between. DNA for the CDR3: TGTGCCAGTAGTATACGAGAGCCCCCCTACAATGAGCAGTTCTTC. This sequence encodes CASSIREPPYNEQFF.

The sample holds a few counts of this clone. The V call is TRBV18, the J call TRBJ2-7; 11 positions agree with TRBD2. V was pared by 3 bases and J by 8 bases, with 9 bases of the junction left unmatched. The CDR3 has 15 residues. Germline V lookup: CDR1 KGHSH, CDR2 LQKENI. This chain's CDR3 is CASSPASGRLSQQYF. The DNA for the CDR3 is TGTGCCAGCTCACCGGCTAGCGGGAGGCTTTCGCAGCAGTACTTC.